Shown below are 22 T cell receptor beta chains from a single sample sequenced in a study of shared clonotypes between healthy human individuals (TCRdb year 2020). Libraries were constructed by the immunoSEQ multiplex PCR assay. Entries here come from immuneACCESS through TCRdb and include only in-frame sequences with V and J called. Some clones fail to appear in such tables; in the studies checked, an unresolved V gene covers under half of the shortfall, and the cause of the remainder is unknown. For this sample there are 950,000 to 1,200,000 clones; roughly 77% appear just once. Jointly, the top ten make up approximately 0.9% of the sample. The source material was memory CD4+ T cells from PBMCs. The cell subset or site label, as the study defines it: CD45RA-negative fraction. The receptors here all came from a man between 18 and 29 years old in good health. Some clones in this sample may be carry-over from other donors' samples.

The chain carries TRBV9 and TRBJ2-3, with D maybe TRBD2 (6 bases). The ends were cut back, 4 bases at V and 2 bases at J, with 11 bases in the middle. Germline values: CDR1 SGDLS, CDR2 YYNGEE. The CDR3 has 14 residues. This CDR3 reads CASSPRTTTDTQYF. The CDR3 DNA is TGTGCCAGCAGCCCTCGGACTACCACAGATACGCAGTATTTT.

The V gene is TRBV6-1, the J gene TRBJ2-3, with 8 bases that match TRBD2. Germline CDR1 reads MNHNS; CDR2 reads SASEGT. J gave up 6 bases and V 3 bases, and 8 bases lay outside the gene matches. The CDR3 is 15 amino acids. CDR3 coding DNA: TGTGCCAGCAGTGAGGTCGGGAGGGCCGGGGATACGCAGTATTTT. Protein sequence: CASSEVGRAGDTQYF.

J is TRBJ2-3 and V is TRBV6-1; D might be TRBD1 (6 bases). The V gene's germline CDR1 is MNHNS and CDR2 SASEGT. This CDR3 has 13 residues. V was pared by 4 bases and J by 5 bases, with 10 bases between. The CDR3 region has the DNA TGTGCCAGCAGTGTGCACAGGGAAGATACGCAGTATTTT. This codes for CASSVHREDTQYF.

The chain is built from TRBV10-3 and TRBJ2-7, with 12 bases aligning to TRBD2. In germline, CDR1 is ENHRY, CDR2 SYGVKD. The CDR3 totals 15 residues. V shed 2 bases and J 4 bases; nucleotides not matched to a gene: 3. CDR3 sequence: CAISELAGGWYEQYF. DNA of the CDR3: TGTGCCATCAGTGAGCTAGCGGGAGGGTGGTACGAGCAGTACTTC.

This clone has at least ten counts. The CDR3 DNA follows: TGCGCCAGCAGCTTGGCGACGGGGACAGGGAACTACGAGCAGTACTTC. This encodes CASSLATGTGNYEQYF. V usage is TRBV5-1 and J usage is TRBJ2-7, with TRBD1 matching 9 bases. Germline CDR1 is SGHRS and CDR2 is YFSETQ. The CDR3 spans 16 residues. The junction had 7 bases not matched to a gene; V was cut back by 0 bases and J by 3 bases. Combining the CDR3 with reference TRBV5-1 and TRBJ2-7 gives the whole variable domain KAGVTQTPRYLIKTRGQQVTLSCSPISGHRSVSWYQQTPGQGLQFLFEYFSETQRNKGNFPGRFSGRQFSNSRSEMNVSTLELGDSALYLCASSLATGTGNYEQYFGPGTRLTVT.

The chain has TRBV5-4 and TRBJ1-2; the D gene is possibly TRBD1 (5 bases). Trimming took off 0 bases at V and 7 bases at J, with 13 bases between the two ends. CDR1 SGHNT and CDR2 YYREEE come from the germline V gene (reference sequence). This CDR3 is built from 14 residues. The CDR3 sequence: CASSLGGRNAGYTF. CDR3 in DNA: TGTGCCAGCAGCTTGGGGGGACGGAACGCTGGCTACACCTTC. The full variable domain, rest sourced from reference TRBV5-4 and TRBJ1-2, is ETGVTQSPTHLIKTRGQQVTLRCSSQSGHNTVSWYQQALGQGPQFIFQYYREEENGRGNFPPRFSGLQFPNYSSELNVNALELDDSALYLCASSLGGRNAGYTFGSGTRLTVV.

This clone came up a few times. This rearrangement joins TRBV7-3 to TRBJ1-1; D possibly corresponds to TRBD1 (5 bases). V was pared by 5 bases and J by 4 bases, with 11 bases between. Germline CDR1 reads SGHTA; CDR2 reads FQGTGA. The CDR3 loop spans 13 amino acids. CDR3 DNA sequence: TGTGCCAGCAGCGAAGACAGATTCACTGAAGCTTTCTTT. It specifies CASSEDRFTEAFF.

The chain carries TRBV25-1 and TRBJ1-4, with 7 bases matching TRBD1. The CDR3 loop spans 15 amino acids. Germline V gene sequence: CDR1 MGHDK, CDR2 SYGVNS. Trimming took 4 bases from V and 3 from J; bases not matched to a gene: 5. In DNA form, the CDR3 reads TGTGCCAGCAGTGGACCGACAGGGTCTAATGAAAAACTGTTTTTT. This translates into CASSGPTGSNEKLFF.

The CDR3 DNA reads as TGTGCCATCAGTGGCACTAGCGGCCGTGATGGTGAGCAGTTCTTC. This gives the protein CAISGTSGRDGEQFF. The chain is built from TRBV10-3 and TRBJ2-1; the match to TRBD2 covers 8 bases. The CDR3 spans 15 residues. The V and J ends lost 4 bases and 9 bases, in that order; junction bases with no gene match: 11. Germline CDR1 is ENHRY and CDR2 is SYGVKD.

This clone was counted at least ten times. In nucleotides, the CDR3 is TGTGCCAGCAGCTTAGGCAGGGCTGGCACTGAAGCTTTCTTT. It encodes CASSLGRAGTEAFF. This rearrangement joins TRBV13 to TRBJ1-1; possible D gene TRBD1, 5 bases. The germline V gene encodes CDR1 PRHDT and CDR2 FYEKMQ (reference sequence). This CDR3 has 14 residues. The V gene lost 0 bases and the J gene lost 4 bases, with 9 bases spanning the gap.

The chain links TRBV5-1 to TRBJ1-1, with 7 bases that match TRBD1. The V gene's germline CDR1 is SGHRS and CDR2 YFSETQ. V was pared by 1 base and J by 6 bases, with 12 bases of the junction left unmatched. The CDR3 is made up of 16 amino acids. The CDR3 region is CASSLLTGHSGAEAFF. The CDR3 DNA sequence: TGCGCCAGCAGCTTGTTGACAGGGCACAGTGGCGCTGAAGCTTTCTTT. The full variable domain, rest sourced from reference TRBV5-1 and TRBJ1-1, is KAGVTQTPRYLIKTRGQQVTLSCSPISGHRSVSWYQQTPGQGLQFLFEYFSETQRNKGNFPGRFSGRQFSNSRSEMNVSTLELGDSALYLCASSLLTGHSGAEAFFGQGTRLTVV.

As for this clone: Just one base apart from a much larger clone, this may be a read error. The chain has TRBV7-9 and TRBJ1-2; 9 bases map to TRBD1. The CDR3 contains 14 residues. CDR1 SEHNR and CDR2 FQNEAQ come from the germline V gene (reference sequence). In DNA form, the CDR3 reads TGTGCCGGCAGCTTACGGGGACAGGGTGGCGGCTACACCTTC. It translates to CAGSLRGQGGGYTF.

The J gene is TRBJ1-6, the V gene TRBV2; unclear D gene. The V gene lost 6 bases and the J gene lost 9 bases, with 18 bases spanning the gap. The CDR3 runs 15 residues. The V gene's germline CDR1 is SNHLY and CDR2 FYNNEI. The CDR3: CASSLPEAAGSPLHF. The CDR3 region has the DNA TGTGCCAGCAGCCTTCCTGAGGCCGCGGGTTCACCCCTCCACTTT.

The CDR3: CASKTRDTSSYEQYF. Written as DNA, the CDR3 is TGTGCCAGTAAAACCCGGGACACGAGCTCCTACGAGCAGTACTTC. The chain links TRBV19 to TRBJ2-7, with D maybe TRBD1 (6 bases). The CDR3 length is 15 residues. Deletions cut 7 bases from V and 0 bases from J, with 16 bases between. Germline CDR1 and CDR2: LNHDA and SQIVND (reference sequence).

The gene calls are TRBV10-2 and TRBJ2-7; weak D call: TRBD2 (6 bases). The CDR3 length is 14 residues. With 8 bases removed from V and 1 base from J, the gap between germline ends came to 15 bases. Per germline, CDR1 WSHSY and CDR2 SAAADI. CDR3 region: CASRNLALSYEQYF. CDR3 sequence (DNA): TGCGCCAGCCGGAATCTAGCGCTATCCTACGAGCAGTACTTC.

The chain is built from TRBV2 and TRBJ2-5; TRBD2 matches at 9 bases. CDR1 is SNHLY, CDR2 FYNNEI, per germline. There are 14 residues in the CDR3. The trim removed 6 bases at V and 7 bases at J, leaving 9 bases unmatched. CDR3 region: CASRDSGRGGTQYF. CDR3 DNA: TGTGCCAGCAGAGATAGCGGGAGAGGCGGGACCCAGTACTTC.

Comments on this clone: Since no conserved phenylalanine or tryptophan closes the CDR3, a read error is the likely cause. No DNA is shown, since the ends of the CDR3 on it are uncertain; the CDR3 is the one TCRdb lists. The chain is built from TRBV5-1 and TRBJ1-3. Germline loops: CDR1 SGHRS, CDR2 YFSETQ. The CDR3 is 8 residues long, ends included. CDR3 sequence reads: CASSFNGL.

The chain combines TRBV6-5 with TRBJ1-1; no reliable D call. Germline lookup yields CDR1 MNHEY and CDR2 SVGAGI. The V gene lost 2 bases and the J gene lost 0 bases, with 10 bases spanning the gap. CDR3 length: 15 amino acids. The CDR3 nucleotides read TGTGCCAGCAGTTACGGCCCGGGAATGAACACTGAAGCTTTCTTT. Its protein is CASSYGPGMNTEAFF.

J is TRBJ2-2 and V is TRBV14; D is ambiguous. The CDR3 length is 15 residues. V was trimmed by 2 bases and J by 6 bases, leaving 13 bases between them. The germline CDR1 and CDR2 sequences are SGHDN and FVKESK. This chain's CDR3 is CASSQQLSEAGELFF. In DNA form, the CDR3 reads TGTGCCAGCAGCCAACAGTTATCAGAGGCCGGGGAGCTGTTTTTT.

CDR3 nucleotide sequence: TGTGCCAGCAGCTTTCGGTCTGGGGCCAACGTCCTGACTTTC. Translation: CASSFRSGANVLTF. The genes are TRBV7-3 and TRBJ2-6; D ambiguous. The CDR3 extends over 14 amino acids. Trimming pared 3 bases from V and 1 base from J, leaving 4 bases between. The germline V gene has CDR1 SGHTA and CDR2 FQGTGA.

To note about this clone: Other DNA sequences within the sample encode an identical CDR3. The chain is built from TRBV19 and TRBJ1-1; 7 nucleotides align to TRBD1. The germline CDR1 and CDR2 sequences are LNHDA and SQIVND (reference sequence). The junction had 2 bases not matched to a gene; V was cut back by 5 bases and J by 5 bases. The CDR3 length is 12 residues. The CDR3 reads CASSVTGTEAFF. In DNA, the CDR3 is TGTGCCAGTAGTGTGACAGGGACTGAAGCTTTCTTT.

The chain joins TRBV6-5 to TRBJ1-1; possible D gene TRBD1, 6 bases. The V end lost 6 bases, the J end lost 1 base, and 9 bases lay between the germline ends. CDR3 length equals 13 residues. Germline V gene lookup returns CDR1 MNHEY and CDR2 SVGAGI. The CDR3 nucleotides are TGTGCCAGCAGGACGGGACAGAACACTGAAGCTTTCTTT. This encodes CASRTGQNTEAFF.